Listed below are T cell receptor beta chains from one sample, sequenced in a study of blood T cell repertoires in COVID-19. The table came from immunoSEQ multiplex PCR; TCRdb's copy has only in-frame clones and leaves some out. The sample has just over 250,000 clones, around 84% seen once. Sequencing used PBMCs or T cells enriched from blood (not recorded which). Source of these receptors: a man aged 25-45 years with acute COVID-19. CDR3s include the opening cysteine and the closing phenylalanine or tryptophan. D genes are given only for firm matches. Clone size is stated in some rows and not others, as once, few, many or a class when expanded.

TRBV25-1	10	NA	TRBJ1-1	NA	TGTTCCCATAGGAACACTGAAGCTTTCTTT	CSHRNTEAFF
TRBV29-1	14	NA	TRBJ2-1	NA	TGCAGCGTTGAAAACGCGGTAGCATACAATGAGCAGTTCTTC	CSVENAVAYNEQFF
TRBV19	16	NA	TRBJ2-3	NA	TGTGCCAGTAAAGTTTCGGGGGGCGACTACACAGATACGCAGTATTTT	CASKVSGGDYTDTQYF
TRBV3-1/TRBV3-2	13	NA	TRBJ1-2	NA	TGTGCCAGCAGCCATCCGTGGCGGCAAGGCTACACCTTC	CASSHPWRQGYTF
TRBV28	15	NA	TRBJ1-4	TRBD1	TGTGCCAGCAGCCCAGCCGGTGGAGGGGGCGGAAAACTGTTTTTT	CASSPAGGGGGKLFF
TRBV27	16	NA	TRBJ2-5	NA	TGTGCCAGCAGTAGCGTGGCGGGGGCCTTCCAAGAGACCCAGTACTTC	CASSSVAGAFQETQYF
TRBV11-3	14	NA	TRBJ2-1	NA	TGTGCCAGCACTCAGGGAGGCTCCTACAATGAGCAGTTCTTC	CASTQGGSYNEQFF
TRBV7-7	14	NA	TRBJ2-1	NA	TGTGCTAGCAGCCCCACAGTCGCTCACAATGAGCAGTTCTTC	CASSPTVAHNEQFF
TRBV5-6	16	NA	TRBJ2-2	NA	TGTGCCAGCAGCTTGGTCCCAGGGGACCGGACCGGGGAGCTGTTTTTT	CASSLVPGDRTGELFF
TRBV6-5	15	NA	TRBJ1-5	TRBD1	TGTGCCAGCAGTTACTCCAGACAGGGGAATCAGCCCCAGCATTTT	CASSYSRQGNQPQHF
TRBV19	17	NA	TRBJ2-2	TRBD1	TGTGCCAGTAGTATTGGGCCACAGGGGATTGACACCGGGGAGCTGTTTTTT	CASSIGPQGIDTGELFF
TRBV28	12	NA	TRBJ1-1	TRBD1	TGTGCCAGCCGGGACAGCAACACTGAAGCTTTCTTT	CASRDSNTEAFF
TRBV5-1	15	NA	TRBJ1-5	TRBD1	TGCGCCAGCAGCTTGGGGGGGACAGGAGGCCAGCCCCAGCATTTT	CASSLGGTGGQPQHF
TRBV7-6	18	NA	TRBJ2-1	TRBD2	TGTGCCAGCAGCTCGGGACTAGCGGGAGGGGCGGCTCTCAATGAGCAGTTCTTC	CASSSGLAGGAALNEQFF
TRBV3-1/TRBV3-2	13	few	TRBJ1-2	NA	TGTGCCAGCAGTCGAGATTACCTGTATGGCTACACCTTC	CASSRDYLYGYTF
TRBV29-1	13	once	TRBJ1-6	TRBD1	TGCAGCGTTCGGACAGGCGACAATTCACCCCTCCACTTT	CSVRTGDNSPLHF
TRBV5-4	14	NA	TRBJ1-4	NA	TGTGCCAGCAGCGGGGGGGCTTCTAATGAAAAACTGTTTTTT	CASSGGASNEKLFF
TRBV28	15	NA	TRBJ1-5	NA	TGTGCCAGCACCCCGTCGGACAGTCGCAATCAGCCCCAGCATTTT	CASTPSDSRNQPQHF
TRBV18	13	NA	TRBJ2-3	TRBD2	TGTGCCAGCTCGGAGCTAGCGGCAGATACGCAGTATTTT	CASSELAADTQYF
TRBV13	15	NA	TRBJ1-6	NA	TGTGCCAGCAGAACAGAGGCGGGGGGGGCTTCACCCCTCCACTTT	CASRTEAGGASPLHF
TRBV19	8	NA	TRBJ1-5	NA	TGTACTGGAGGGCCCCAGCATTTT	CTGGPQHF
TRBV7-2	14	NA	TRBJ1-4	NA	TGTGCCAGCAGCTTAGGTGGGGGCAGTGAAAAACTGTTTTTT	CASSLGGGSEKLFF
TRBV6-5	15	NA	TRBJ2-3	TRBD2	TGTGCCAGCAGCAAGACTAGCGGGAGTGTAGATACGCAGTATTTT	CASSKTSGSVDTQYF
TRBV5-1	14	NA	TRBJ2-6	TRBD1	TGTGCCAGCAGCTTATTCGGGACAGGGAGGGTCCTGACTTTC	CASSLFGTGRVLTF
TRBV6-5	14	NA	TRBJ1-5	TRBD1	TGTGCCAGCAGGGGACAGAATAGCAATCAGCCCCAGCATTTT	CASRGQNSNQPQHF
TRBV11-2	15	NA	TRBJ2-1	NA	TGTGCCAGCAGCTTAGATTTTGGCGGATACAATGAGCAGTTCTTC	CASSLDFGGYNEQFF
TRBV28	15	NA	TRBJ1-5	TRBD1	TGTGCCAGCAGAACCGACAGGGCCATCAATCAGCCCCAGCATTTT	CASRTDRAINQPQHF
TRBV2	13	once	TRBJ1-2	TRBD1	TGTGCCAGCACAAGGGGGCCCAACTATGGCTACACCTTC	CASTRGPNYGYTF
TRBV27	13	once	TRBJ2-1	TRBD2	TGTGCCAGAACCAGCGGGAGTGCCTTGGAGCAGTTCTTC	CARTSGSALEQFF
TRBV7-2	17	NA	TRBJ2-4	TRBD2	TGTGCCAGCAGCTTAGAGGTTAGCGGGAGTTACGGAAACATTCAGTACTTC	CASSLEVSGSYGNIQYF
TRBV14	15	NA	TRBJ2-2	TRBD2	TGTGCCAGCAGCGTGGCGGGAGGTTATACCGGGGAGCTGTTTTTT	CASSVAGGYTGELFF
TRBV28	15	NA	TRBJ1-5	TRBD1	TGTGCCAGCAGGCCCGAGGGACAGGGGAATCAGCCCCAGCATTTT	CASRPEGQGNQPQHF
TRBV15	15	NA	TRBJ1-1	TRBD1	TGTGCCACCAGCGAAGCCGGGACAGCGAACACTGAAGCTTTCTTT	CATSEAGTANTEAFF
TRBV3-1/TRBV3-2	13	NA	TRBJ1-2	NA	TGTGCCAGCAGGGCCCAAGCTAACTATGGCTACACCTTC	CASRAQANYGYTF
TRBV30	16	NA	TRBJ2-1	TRBD2	TGTGCCTGGAGCCCGATTAGCGGGAGGGCCGGGAATGAGCAGTTCTTC	CAWSPISGRAGNEQFF
TRBV18	19	NA	TRBJ2-3	TRBD1	TGTGCCAGCTCACCCCGACAGGGGGTGGGAGCGGGCTCCACAGATACGCAGTATTTT	CASSPRQGVGAGSTDTQYF
TRBV5-6	16	NA	TRBJ2-5	TRBD1	TGTGCCAGCAGCTTGTCGACAGGGGGCCTCCAAGAGACCCAGTACTTC	CASSLSTGGLQETQYF
TRBV6-5	15	NA	TRBJ2-1	TRBD1	TGTGCCAGCAGTTACTGGGACAGGGGCCACAATGAGCAGTTCTTC	CASSYWDRGHNEQFF
TRBV28	18	NA	TRBJ2-3	TRBD2	TGTGCCAGCAGTCAGAACGGGAGGCAGGGAGGTTTCACAGATACGCAGTATTTT	CASSQNGRQGGFTDTQYF
TRBV3-1/TRBV3-2	14	NA	TRBJ1-1	NA	TGTGCCAGCAGTCAGAGGGATGAGAACACTGAAGCTTTCTTT	CASSQRDENTEAFF
TRBV5-1	16	NA	TRBJ1-1	NA	TGCGCCAGCAGCTTGACAGGAGTTATTTTGAACACTGAAGCTTTCTTT	CASSLTGVILNTEAFF
TRBV19	18	NA	TRBJ2-6	NA	TGTGCCAGTAGTAACATCCTCCTCCACAGCTCTGGGGCCAACGTCCTGACTTTC	CASSNILLHSSGANVLTF
TRBV3-1/TRBV3-2	15	NA	TRBJ2-1	TRBD2	TGTGCCAGCAGCCAGGAGCGGGGGGGATACAATGAGCAGTTCTTC	CASSQERGGYNEQFF
TRBV6-5	13	few	TRBJ1-1	NA	TGTGCCAGCAGTTCTGCAACGGAGACTGAAGCTTTCTTT	CASSSATETEAFF
TRBV2	16	NA	TRBJ2-2	NA	TGTGCCAGCAGTGAACAACCGGCAGGGTTCGCCGGGGAGCTGTTTTTT	CASSEQPAGFAGELFF
TRBV7-2	14	NA	TRBJ2-3	NA	TGTGCCAGCAGCTTAGGGGGCACTACAGATACGCAGTATTTT	CASSLGGTTDTQYF
TRBV27	15	NA	TRBJ2-1	TRBD2	TGTGCCAGCAGTGTTCCGGGACTAGCGGGAGGTGAGCAGTTCTTC	CASSVPGLAGGEQFF
TRBV5-4	15	few	TRBJ1-2	TRBD1	TGTGCCAGCAGTTTTGAGACAGGGGGGGACTATGGCTACACCTTC	CASSFETGGDYGYTF
TRBV7-9	15	few	TRBJ1-3	NA	TGTGCCAGCAGACAAGACACAGGGAACGGAAACACCATATATTTT	CASRQDTGNGNTIYF
TRBV18	15	NA	TRBJ2-1	NA	TGTGCCAGCTCACCACGCAAGGGGGATCACAATGAGCAGTTCTTC	CASSPRKGDHNEQFF
TRBV19	17	NA	TRBJ1-5	NA	TGTGCCAGTAGTCCTATCGCCAGGGTGTATAGCAATCAGCCCCAGCATTTT	CASSPIARVYSNQPQHF
TRBV19	14	NA	TRBJ1-2	TRBD1	TGTGCCAGTAGTCCGGACAGGACCTTTTATGGCTACACCTTC	CASSPDRTFYGYTF
TRBV19	14	NA	TRBJ1-1	TRBD1	TGTGCCAGTAGGGACCGGGACAGGGGGACTGAAGCTTTCTTT	CASRDRDRGTEAFF